This T cell receptor beta chain was sequenced in a study of vaccination and CD4 T cells after COVID-19. Regarding the study as a whole: Median SARS-CoV-2-reactive clonotype numbers rose nonsignificantly, about 20 to 40.

Cultured CD4+ T cell DNA underwent sequencing with the Oncomine TCR Beta short-read assay. TCRdb used MiXCR to reprocess the PCR reads, holding one entry per CDR3 protein. The repertoire has roughly 15,000 distinct CDR3 sequences, around 43% of them found once; the top ten carry under 11%. Trimming cost V 3 bases and J 1 base, with 11 bases left between them. Germline CDR1 reads SGDLS; CDR2 reads YYNGEE. The CDR3 runs 15 residues. About this clonotype: Its specificity is not known.

Treatment indicated: approximately 11-day PBMC culture with coronavirus spike peptide pools or control peptides (ViraFEST assay). There were positive PCR dates ranging from March to December 2020, all predating US Alpha, Beta and Delta variants. J is TRBJ2-1 and V is TRBV9, with D possibly matching TRBD2 (5 bases). Sequenced sample: CD4+ T cells from blood, cultured in vitro. This sequence was found in a human donor who had recovered from COVID-19. The CDR3 DNA reads TGTGCCAGCAGCGCGATAGCGACATCCTACAATGAGCAGTTCTTC. It codes for CASSAIATSYNEQFF.